This T cell receptor (beta chain) emerged from a study of blood T cells in healthy people across ages. The authors ran a second PCR of about 6 to 11 cycles using a sample-barcoded 5' primer and a J-beta primer mix. Each of the cDNA molecules was tagged by a template-switch adaptor with 12 random nucleotides. TCRdb reprocessed the 5' RACE reads with MiXCR, giving one entry per CDR3 protein. Of fewer than 2,000,000 distinct CDR3 sequences listed, more than 35% are singletons. Study observations and caveats: Among long-lived donors, naive CD4+ cells were more numerous and diversity higher than in aged donors. Older individuals had lower TCR beta diversity per million T cells (the decline was roughly linear).

This CDR3 region has 16 residues. Germline V CDR1 and CDR2: SNHLY, FYNNEI. The junction had 7 bases not matched to a gene; V was cut back by 6 bases and J by 2 bases. This clonotype turned up a few times. What it recognizes is unknown. The sequence came from a human donor in good health. The sequenced material came from blood. The chain couples TRBV2 to TRBJ2-3; 11 nucleotides match TRBD2. Here the CDR3 DNA reads TGTGCCAGCAGCGTAACTAGCGGGGGAGACACAGATACGCAGTATTTT. This encodes CASSVTSGGDTDTQYF.